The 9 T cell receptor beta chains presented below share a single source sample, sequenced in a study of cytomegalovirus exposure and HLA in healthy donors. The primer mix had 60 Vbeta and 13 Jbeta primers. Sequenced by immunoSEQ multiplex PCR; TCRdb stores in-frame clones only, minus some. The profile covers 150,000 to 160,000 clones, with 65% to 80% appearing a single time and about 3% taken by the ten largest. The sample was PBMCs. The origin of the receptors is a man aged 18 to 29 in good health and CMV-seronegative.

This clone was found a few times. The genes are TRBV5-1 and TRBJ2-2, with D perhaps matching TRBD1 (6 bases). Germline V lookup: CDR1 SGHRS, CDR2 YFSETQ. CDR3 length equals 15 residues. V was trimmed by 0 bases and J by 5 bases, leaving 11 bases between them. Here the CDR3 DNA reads TGCGCCAGCAGCTTGGGGGAGAGGGGGACCGGGGAGCTGTTTTTT. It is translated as CASSLGERGTGELFF.

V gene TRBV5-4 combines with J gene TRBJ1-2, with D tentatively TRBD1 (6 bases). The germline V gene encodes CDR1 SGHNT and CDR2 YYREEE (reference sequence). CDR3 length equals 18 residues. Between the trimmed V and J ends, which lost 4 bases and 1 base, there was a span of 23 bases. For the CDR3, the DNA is TGTGCCAGCAGCCAAGGCCAAAAACCAAGGGGGAGTAACTATGGCTACACCTTC. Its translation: CASSQGQKPRGSNYGYTF.

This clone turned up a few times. CDR3 protein: CASSFEDRYSYEQYF. In nucleotides, the CDR3 is TGTGCCAGCAGCTTCGAGGACAGGTATTCCTACGAGCAGTACTTC. The V and J genes are TRBV5-5 and TRBJ2-7; 7 positions agree with TRBD1. In germline, CDR1 is SGHKS, CDR2 YYEKEE (reference sequence). V dropped 2 bases and J dropped 1; count of bases not matched to a gene: 6. The CDR3 loop spans 15 amino acids.

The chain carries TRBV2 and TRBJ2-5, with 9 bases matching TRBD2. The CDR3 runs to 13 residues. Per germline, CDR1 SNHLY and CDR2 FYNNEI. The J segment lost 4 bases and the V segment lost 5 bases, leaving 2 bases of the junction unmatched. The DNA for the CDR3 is TGTGCCAGCAGTCCGGGACTAGCAGAGACCCAGTACTTC. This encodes CASSPGLAETQYF.

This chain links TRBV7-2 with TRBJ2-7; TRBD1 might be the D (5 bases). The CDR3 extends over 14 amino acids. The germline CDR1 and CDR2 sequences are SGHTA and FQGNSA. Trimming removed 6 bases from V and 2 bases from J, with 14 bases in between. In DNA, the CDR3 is TGTGCCAGCAGTTTAACACGACAGACCTACGAGCAGTACGTC. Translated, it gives CASSLTRQTYEQYV.

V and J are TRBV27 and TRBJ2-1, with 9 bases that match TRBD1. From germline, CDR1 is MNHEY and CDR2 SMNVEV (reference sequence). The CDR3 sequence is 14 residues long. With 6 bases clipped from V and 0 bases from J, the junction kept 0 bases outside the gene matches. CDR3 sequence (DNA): TGTGCCAGCAGGACAGGGGGCTCCTACAATGAGCAGTTCTTC. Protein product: CASRTGGSYNEQFF.

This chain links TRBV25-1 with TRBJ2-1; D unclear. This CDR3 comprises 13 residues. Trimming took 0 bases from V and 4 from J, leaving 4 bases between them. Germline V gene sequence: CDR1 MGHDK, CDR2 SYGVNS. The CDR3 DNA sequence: TGTGCCAGCAGTGAATACGGGTACAATGAGCAGTTCTTC. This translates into CASSEYGYNEQFF.

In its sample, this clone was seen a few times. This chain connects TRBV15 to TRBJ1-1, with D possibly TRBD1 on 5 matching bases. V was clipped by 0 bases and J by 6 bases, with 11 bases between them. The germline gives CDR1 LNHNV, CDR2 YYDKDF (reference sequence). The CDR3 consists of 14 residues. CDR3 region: CATSRDREGPEAFF. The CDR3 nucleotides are TGTGCCACCAGCAGAGACAGGGAAGGGCCTGAAGCTTTCTTT.

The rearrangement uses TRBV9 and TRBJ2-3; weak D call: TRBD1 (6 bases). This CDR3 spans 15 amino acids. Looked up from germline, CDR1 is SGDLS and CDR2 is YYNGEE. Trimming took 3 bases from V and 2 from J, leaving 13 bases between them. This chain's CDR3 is CASSGKQGTTDTQYF. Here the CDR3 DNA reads TGTGCCAGCAGCGGCAAACAGGGAACCACAGATACGCAGTATTTT. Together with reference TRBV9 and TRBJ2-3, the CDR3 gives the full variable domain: DSGVTQTPKHLITATGQRVTLRCSPRSGDLSVYWYQQSLDQGLQFLIQYYNGEERAKGNILERFSAQQFPDLHSELNLSSLELGDSALYFCASSGKQGTTDTQYFGPGTRLTVL.